This is a list of T cell receptor beta chains from one sample in a study of T-cell memory formation after mild COVID-19. A single record per CDR3 protein comes from TCRdb applying MiXCR to the 5' RACE reads. The sample consists of around 250,000 distinct CDR3 sequences, 8% to 10% of them appearing once. The sample was PBMCs or a T cell subset sorted from them (not recorded which). The source is a man aged 18 to 29 who had mild COVID-19 (a few samples of this study predate the infection). Cell type and time point are not known. Each CDR3 is given with its conserved first and last residue. Each record gives: clone size, J gene, D gene, V gene, CDR3 DNA, CDR3 protein. A D gene is named only where the DNA matches it firmly. Expanded clones get a size class; other rows say once, few or many, or leave the size out.

NA,TRBJ1-1,NA,TRBV15,TGTGCCACCAGCAGAGCCAGGTTTAACACTGAAGCTTTCTTT,CATSRARFNTEAFF
NA,TRBJ1-6,NA,TRBV27,TGTGCCAGCAGTTTTTACAGGGACTCACCCCTCCACTTT,CASSFYRDSPLHF
NA,TRBJ2-4,TRBD1,TRBV4-2,TGTGCCAGCAGCCAAGGGGACAGGGTTGGGGCCAAAAACATTCAGTACTTC,CASSQGDRVGAKNIQYF
NA,TRBJ1-1,NA,TRBV7-2,TGTGCCAGCAGCACTCCCCCAGGGTGGGGTTTGGGCACTGAAGCTTTCTTT,CASSTPPGWGLGTEAFF
few,TRBJ2-1,TRBD1,TRBV7-2,TGTGCCAGCAACCGGGCAGGGGGTTCCTACAATGAGCAGTTCTTC,CASNRAGGSYNEQFF
NA,TRBJ2-7,NA,TRBV27,TGTGCCAGCAGTCCCTTCCGGGGGATCAGCTCCTACGAGCAGTACTTC,CASSPFRGISSYEQYF
few,TRBJ2-5,NA,TRBV5-1,TGCGCCAGCAGCTTGGGACAGACGAGAGAAGAGACCCAGTACTTC,CASSLGQTREETQYF
NA,TRBJ1-1,TRBD1,TRBV7-3,TGTGCCAGCAGCTCACACGGGACAGGGTTCGGGGCCACTGAAGCTTTCTTT,CASSSHGTGFGATEAFF
few,TRBJ2-5,TRBD1,TRBV6-5,TGTGCCAGCAGCATCCTAGGGACAGGGTGGGAGACCCAGTACTTC,CASSILGTGWETQYF
few,TRBJ2-7,NA,TRBV6-5,TGTGCCAGCAGTTGGGGTGAAGAGCAGTACTTC,CASSWGEEQYF
NA,TRBJ2-3,NA,TRBV12-3/TRBV12-4,TGTGCCAGCAGTTGGGGTAGTGCGACCCGGGATACGCAGTATTTT,CASSWGSATRDTQYF
many,TRBJ2-4,NA,TRBV24-1,TGTGCCACCAGCGTTCTTGAAGAGGGGGGGCTAGCCAAAAACATTCAGTACTTC,CATSVLEEGGLAKNIQYF